Below, 3 T cell receptor beta chains from the same sample are listed, as sequenced in a study of shared clonotypes between healthy human individuals. Data came from immunoSEQ multiplex PCR; TCRdb stores just in-frame clones and leaves some out. The sample consists of roughly 2.2 million clones, more than 85% of them appearing once. The sequenced sample consisted of naive CD4+ T cells from PBMCs. The subset: CD45RA+ positively selected. The receptors here all came from a man between 18 and 29 years old in good health. Some clones in this sample may be carry-over from other donors' samples.

The table lists this clone with a count of one. At the DNA level, this CDR3 is encoded by other sequences in the same sample as well. The rearrangement joins TRBV27 to TRBJ1-2, with D possibly being TRBD1 (5 bases). The germline V gene encodes CDR1 MNHEY and CDR2 SMNVEV (reference sequence). V was trimmed by 0 bases and J by 4 bases, leaving 6 bases between them. CDR3 length: 13 amino acids. CDR3 in DNA: TGTGCCAGCAGTTTATCGGGGACCTATGGCTACACCTTC. The encoded protein is CASSLSGTYGYTF.

This clone was found once. V is TRBV7-9 and J is TRBJ2-2; D may correspond to TRBD1 or TRBD2 (5 bases each). CDR1 is SEHNR and CDR2 is FQNEAQ in the germline V gene (reference sequence). Trimming cost V 3 bases and J 6 bases, with 17 bases left between them. The CDR3 totals 16 residues. The CDR3 DNA sequence: TGTGCCAGCAGCTTCGGGACCAAGTCGAGGGCCGGGGAGCTGTTTTTT. Translation: CASSFGTKSRAGELFF.

The chain carries TRBV19 and TRBJ2-7; 9 nucleotides line up with TRBD2. CDR1 is LNHDA and CDR2 is SQIVND in the germline V gene (reference sequence). CDR3 size: 15 residues. V was pared by 4 bases and J by 2 bases, with 6 bases of the junction left unmatched. The CDR3 reads CASSTLAGETYEQYF. The CDR3 coding sequence is TGTGCCAGTAGTACATTAGCGGGAGAGACCTACGAGCAGTACTTC.